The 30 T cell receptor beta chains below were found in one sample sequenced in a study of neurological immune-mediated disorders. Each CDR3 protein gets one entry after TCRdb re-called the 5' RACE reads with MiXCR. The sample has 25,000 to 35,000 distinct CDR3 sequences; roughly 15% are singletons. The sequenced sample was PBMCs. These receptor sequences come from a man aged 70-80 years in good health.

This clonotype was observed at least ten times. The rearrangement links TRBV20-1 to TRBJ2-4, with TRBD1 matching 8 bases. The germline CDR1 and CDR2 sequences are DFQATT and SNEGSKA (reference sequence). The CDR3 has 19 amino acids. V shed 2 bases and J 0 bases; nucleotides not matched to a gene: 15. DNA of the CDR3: TGCAGTGCTAGATTGGGGGCAGGGGGCATTTCAATAGCCAAAAACATTCAGTACTTC. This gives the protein CSARLGAGGISIAKNIQYF.

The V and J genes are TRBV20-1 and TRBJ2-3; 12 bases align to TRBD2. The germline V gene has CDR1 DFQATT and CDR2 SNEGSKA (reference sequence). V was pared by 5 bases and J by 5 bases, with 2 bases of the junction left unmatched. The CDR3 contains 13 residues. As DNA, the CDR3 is TGCAGTGCTGCGACTAGCGGGGGAGATACGCAGTATTTT. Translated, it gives CSAATSGGDTQYF.

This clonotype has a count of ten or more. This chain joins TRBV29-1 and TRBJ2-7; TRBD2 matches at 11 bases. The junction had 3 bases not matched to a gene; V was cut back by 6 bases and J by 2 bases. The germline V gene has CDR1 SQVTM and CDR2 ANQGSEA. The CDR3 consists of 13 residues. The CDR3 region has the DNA TGCAGCGTCTTAGCGGGGGGGGCCTACGAGCAGTACTTC. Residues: CSVLAGGAYEQYF.

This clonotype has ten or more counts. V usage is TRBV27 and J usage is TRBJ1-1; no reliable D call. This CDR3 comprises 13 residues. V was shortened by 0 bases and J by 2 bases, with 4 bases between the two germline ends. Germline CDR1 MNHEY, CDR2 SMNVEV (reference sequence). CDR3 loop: CASSLSVNTEAFF. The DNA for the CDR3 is TGTGCCAGCAGTTTATCCGTTAACACTGAAGCTTTCTTT.

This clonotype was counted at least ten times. CDR3 residues: CASSPRGLDEQYF. The DNA of the CDR3 is TGTGCCAGCTCACCCAGGGGTCTCGACGAGCAGTACTTC. The chain couples TRBV18 to TRBJ2-7; tentatively, D is TRBD1 (6 bases). Germline assignment: CDR1 KGHSH and CDR2 LQKENI. V was shortened by 3 bases and J by 5 bases, with 11 bases between the two germline ends. CDR3 length: 13 amino acids.

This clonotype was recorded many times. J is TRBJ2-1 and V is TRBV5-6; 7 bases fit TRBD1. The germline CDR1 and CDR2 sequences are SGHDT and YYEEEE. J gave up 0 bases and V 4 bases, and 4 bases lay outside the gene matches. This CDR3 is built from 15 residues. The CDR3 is CASSKGQYSYNEQFF. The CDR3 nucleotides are TGTGCCAGCAGCAAGGGACAGTACTCCTACAATGAGCAGTTCTTC.

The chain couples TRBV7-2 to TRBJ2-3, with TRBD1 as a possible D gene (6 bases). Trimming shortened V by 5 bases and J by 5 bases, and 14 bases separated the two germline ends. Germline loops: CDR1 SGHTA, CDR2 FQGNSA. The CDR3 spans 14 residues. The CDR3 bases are TGTGCCAGCAGCCAAAGGTCAGGGGTAGATACGCAGTATTTT. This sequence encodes CASSQRSGVDTQYF.

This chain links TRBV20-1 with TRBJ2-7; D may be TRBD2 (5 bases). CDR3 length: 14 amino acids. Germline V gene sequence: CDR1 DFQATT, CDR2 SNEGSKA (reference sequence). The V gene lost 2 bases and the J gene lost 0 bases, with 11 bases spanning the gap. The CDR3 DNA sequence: TGCAGTGCTAGACCAGTAACTAGCTCCTACGAGCAGTACTTC. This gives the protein CSARPVTSSYEQYF.

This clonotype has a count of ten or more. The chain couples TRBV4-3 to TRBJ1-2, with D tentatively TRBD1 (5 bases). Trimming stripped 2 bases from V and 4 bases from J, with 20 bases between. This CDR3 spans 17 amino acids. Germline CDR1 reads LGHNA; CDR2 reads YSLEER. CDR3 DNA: TGCGCCAGCAGCCAAACCGGGACGGGGGGTGGTAGCTATGGCTACACCTTC. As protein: CASSQTGTGGGSYGYTF.

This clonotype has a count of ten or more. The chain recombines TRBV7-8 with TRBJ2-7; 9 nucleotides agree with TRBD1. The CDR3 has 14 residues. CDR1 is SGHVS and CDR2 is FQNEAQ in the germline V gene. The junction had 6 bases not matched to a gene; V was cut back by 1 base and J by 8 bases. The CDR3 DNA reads TGTGCCAGCAGCTTAGGACAGGGGGTCACCAAGCAGTACTTC. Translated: CASSLGQGVTKQYF.

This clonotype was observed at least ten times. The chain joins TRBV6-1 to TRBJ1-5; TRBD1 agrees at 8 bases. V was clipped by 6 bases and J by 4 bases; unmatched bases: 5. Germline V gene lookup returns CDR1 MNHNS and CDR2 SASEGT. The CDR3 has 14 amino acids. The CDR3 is CASRNRTGNQPQHF. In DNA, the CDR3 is TGTGCCAGCAGAAACAGGACAGGGAATCAGCCCCAGCATTTT.

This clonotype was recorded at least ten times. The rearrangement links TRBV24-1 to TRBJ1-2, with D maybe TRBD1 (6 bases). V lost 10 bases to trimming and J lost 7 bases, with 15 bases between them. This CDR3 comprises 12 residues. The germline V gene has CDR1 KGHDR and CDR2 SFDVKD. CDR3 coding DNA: TGTGCCACGGAAAGTAGGGGGATTGGCTACACCTTC. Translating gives CATESRGIGYTF.

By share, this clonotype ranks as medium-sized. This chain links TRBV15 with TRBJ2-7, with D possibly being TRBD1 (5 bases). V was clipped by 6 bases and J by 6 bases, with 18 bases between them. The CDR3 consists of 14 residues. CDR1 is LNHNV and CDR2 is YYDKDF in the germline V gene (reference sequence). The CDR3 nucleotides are TGTGCCACCAGACCGCCAGGGCCCTTGCGCGAGCAGTACTTC. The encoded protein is CATRPPGPLREQYF.

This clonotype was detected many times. This chain's CDR3 is CASTPGGDKQYF. In nucleotides, the CDR3 is TGTGCCAGCACCCCAGGGGGAGATAAGCAGTACTTC. The chain is built from TRBV7-2 and TRBJ2-7; 7 bases fit TRBD1. V was pared by 7 bases and J by 8 bases, with 8 bases of the junction left unmatched. Per germline, CDR1 SGHTA and CDR2 FQGNSA. The CDR3 contains 12 residues.

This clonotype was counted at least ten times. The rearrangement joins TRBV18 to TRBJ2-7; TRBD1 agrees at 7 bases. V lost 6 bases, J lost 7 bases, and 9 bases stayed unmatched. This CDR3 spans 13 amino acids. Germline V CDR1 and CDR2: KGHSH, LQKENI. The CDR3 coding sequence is TGTGCCAGCTCCCCGGACAGGTCCTTTGAGCAGTACTTC. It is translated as CASSPDRSFEQYF.

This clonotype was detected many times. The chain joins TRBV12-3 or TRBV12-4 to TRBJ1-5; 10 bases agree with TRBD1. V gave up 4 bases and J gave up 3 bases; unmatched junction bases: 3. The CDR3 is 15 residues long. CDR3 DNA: TGTGCCAGCAGTTCGGGACAGGGGATCAATCAGCCCCAGCATTTT. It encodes CASSSGQGINQPQHF.

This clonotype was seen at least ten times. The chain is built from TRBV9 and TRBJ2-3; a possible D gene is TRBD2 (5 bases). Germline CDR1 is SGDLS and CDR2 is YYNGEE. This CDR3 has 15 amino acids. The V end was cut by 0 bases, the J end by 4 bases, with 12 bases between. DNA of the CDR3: TGTGCCAGCAGCGTAGGGACTTTGAGGCCAGATACGCAGTATTTT. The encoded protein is CASSVGTLRPDTQYF.

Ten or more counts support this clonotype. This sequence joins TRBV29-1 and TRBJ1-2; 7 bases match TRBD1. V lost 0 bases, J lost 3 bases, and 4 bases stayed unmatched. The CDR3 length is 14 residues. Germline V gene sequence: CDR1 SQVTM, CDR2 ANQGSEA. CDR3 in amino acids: CSVEDRQGDYGYTF. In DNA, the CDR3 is TGCAGCGTTGAAGATCGACAGGGTGACTATGGCTACACCTTC.

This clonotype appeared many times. The CDR3 nucleotides are TGCAGTGCTAGCCTCGGGACAGGGAGTCCCCTCCACTTT. Residues: CSASLGTGSPLHF. The chain joins TRBV20-1 to TRBJ1-6; 9 bases match TRBD1. The CDR3 contains 13 residues. The germline V gene encodes CDR1 DFQATT and CDR2 SNEGSKA (reference sequence). J lost 13 bases, V lost 3 bases, and 7 bases had no gene match.

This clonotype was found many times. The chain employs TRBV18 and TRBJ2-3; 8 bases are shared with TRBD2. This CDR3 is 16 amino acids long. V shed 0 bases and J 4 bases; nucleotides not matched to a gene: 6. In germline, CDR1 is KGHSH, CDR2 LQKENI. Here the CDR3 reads CASSPPTGGEADTQYF. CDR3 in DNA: TGTGCCAGCTCACCACCGACGGGAGGGGAGGCAGATACGCAGTATTTT.

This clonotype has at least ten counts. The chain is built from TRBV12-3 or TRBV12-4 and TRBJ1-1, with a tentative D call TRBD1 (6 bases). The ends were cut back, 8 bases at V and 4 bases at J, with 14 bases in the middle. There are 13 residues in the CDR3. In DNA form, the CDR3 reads TGTGCCAGCGTAAGGGTAGGGGGCACTGAAGCTTTCTTT. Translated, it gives CASVRVGGTEAFF.

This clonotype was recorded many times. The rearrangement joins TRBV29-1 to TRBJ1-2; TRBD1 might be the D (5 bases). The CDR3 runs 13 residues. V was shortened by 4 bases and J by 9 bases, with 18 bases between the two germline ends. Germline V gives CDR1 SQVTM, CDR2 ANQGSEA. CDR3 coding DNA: TGCAGCGTTGGATCGCAGGGAAGTGGGAGCTACACCTTC. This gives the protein CSVGSQGSGSYTF.

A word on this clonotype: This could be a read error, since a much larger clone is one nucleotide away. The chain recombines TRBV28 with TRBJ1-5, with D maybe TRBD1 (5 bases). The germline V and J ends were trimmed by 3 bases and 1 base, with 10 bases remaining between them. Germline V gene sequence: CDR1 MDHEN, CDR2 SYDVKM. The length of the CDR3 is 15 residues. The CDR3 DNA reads TGTGCCAGCAGTTTGCAGACAGCGAGCAATCAGCCCCAGCATTTT. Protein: CASSLQTASNQPQHF.

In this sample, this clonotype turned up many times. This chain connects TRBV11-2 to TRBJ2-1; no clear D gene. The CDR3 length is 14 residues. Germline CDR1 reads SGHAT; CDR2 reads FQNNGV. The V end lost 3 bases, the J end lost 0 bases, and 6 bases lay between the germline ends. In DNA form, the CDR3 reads TGTGCCAGCAGCTTGGTCCTCTCCTACAATGAGCAGTTCTTC. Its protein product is CASSLVLSYNEQFF.

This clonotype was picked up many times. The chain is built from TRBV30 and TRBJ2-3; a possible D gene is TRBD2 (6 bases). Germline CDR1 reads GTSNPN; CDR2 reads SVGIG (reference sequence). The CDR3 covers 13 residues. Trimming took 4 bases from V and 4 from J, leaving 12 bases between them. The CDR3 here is CAWNWRGSDTQYF. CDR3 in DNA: TGTGCCTGGAACTGGCGGGGCTCAGATACGCAGTATTTT.

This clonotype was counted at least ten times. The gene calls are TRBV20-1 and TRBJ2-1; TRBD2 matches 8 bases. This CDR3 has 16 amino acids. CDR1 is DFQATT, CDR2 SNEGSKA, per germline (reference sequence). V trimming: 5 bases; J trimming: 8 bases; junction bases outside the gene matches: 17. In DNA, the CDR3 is TGCAGTGCTGTCAAACGTAGCGGGACGAAGGAGGATGAGCAGTTCTTC. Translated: CSAVKRSGTKEDEQFF.

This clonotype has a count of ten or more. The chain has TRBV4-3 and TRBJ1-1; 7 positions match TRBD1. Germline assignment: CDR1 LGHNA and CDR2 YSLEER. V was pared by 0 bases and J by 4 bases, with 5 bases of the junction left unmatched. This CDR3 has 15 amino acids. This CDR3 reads CASSQEEGAATEAFF. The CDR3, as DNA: TGCGCCAGCAGCCAAGAGGAGGGGGCGGCCACTGAAGCTTTCTTT.

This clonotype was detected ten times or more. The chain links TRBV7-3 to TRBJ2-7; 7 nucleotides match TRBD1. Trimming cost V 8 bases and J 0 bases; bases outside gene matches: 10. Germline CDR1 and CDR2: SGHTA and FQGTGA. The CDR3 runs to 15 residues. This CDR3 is CASQAIGTASYEQYF. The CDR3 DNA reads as TGTGCCAGCCAAGCAATCGGGACAGCCTCCTACGAGCAGTACTTC.

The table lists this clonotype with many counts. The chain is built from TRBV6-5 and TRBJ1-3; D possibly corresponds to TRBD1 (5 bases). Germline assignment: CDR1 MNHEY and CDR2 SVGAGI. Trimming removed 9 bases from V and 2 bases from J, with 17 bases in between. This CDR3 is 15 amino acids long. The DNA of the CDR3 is TGTGCCAGTCAGTTACTTCAGGGCCCTGGAAACACCATATATTTT. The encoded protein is CASQLLQGPGNTIYF.

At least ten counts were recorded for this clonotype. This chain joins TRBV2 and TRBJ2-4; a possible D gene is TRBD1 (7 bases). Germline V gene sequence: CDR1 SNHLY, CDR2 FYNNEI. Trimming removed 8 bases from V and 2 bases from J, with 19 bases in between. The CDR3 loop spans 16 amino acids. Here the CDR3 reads CASRRGTARTKNIQYF. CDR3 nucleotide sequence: TGTGCCAGCCGACGGGGGACAGCCCGGACCAAAAACATTCAGTACTTC.